The 21 T cell receptor beta chains listed next were all sequenced from one sample in a study of blood T cell repertoires in COVID-19. Here immunoSEQ multiplex PCR was the method, and the copy in TCRdb shows in-frame clones only, minus some. The sample holds approximately 240,000 clones, around 86% seen once. The sequencing sample was made of peripheral blood. These receptors all come from a woman younger than 45 who had recovered from COVID-19.

The V and J genes are TRBV7-2 and TRBJ2-5; the D gene is possibly TRBD2 (6 bases). The ends were cut back, 0 bases at V and 1 base at J, with 12 bases in the middle. Germline V gives CDR1 SGHTA, CDR2 FQGNSA. The CDR3 has 16 amino acids. The CDR3 DNA reads TGTGCCAGCAGCTTAGCCCCTGTCGGGGGCCAAGAGACCCAGTACTTC. It translates to CASSLAPVGGQETQYF.

V and J are TRBV5-1 and TRBJ1-1; 10 bases fit TRBD1. The CDR3 extends over 16 amino acids. Germline CDR1 reads SGHRS; CDR2 reads YFSETQ. The trim removed 3 bases at V and 3 bases at J, leaving 8 bases unmatched. CDR3 protein: CASSSGTGVLDTEAFF. CDR3 DNA sequence: TGCGCCAGCAGCTCCGGGACAGGGGTTTTGGACACTGAAGCTTTCTTT.

In its sample, this clone was seen once. V and J are TRBV18 and TRBJ1-2, with 7 bases matching TRBD1. The CDR3 covers 16 residues. Germline V gene lookup returns CDR1 KGHSH and CDR2 LQKENI. V trimming: 0 bases; J trimming: 2 bases; junction bases outside the gene matches: 6. Written as DNA, the CDR3 is TGTGCCAGCTCACCACCGGGACAGACAAAAAACTATGGCTACACCTTC. It codes for CASSPPGQTKNYGYTF.

A note on this clone: One end of the junction does not line up with germline, which may come from a read error. The chain has TRBV5-5 and TRBJ2-2; no definite D call. In germline, CDR1 is SGHKS, CDR2 YYEKEE (reference sequence). The CDR3 is 15 amino acids. CDR3 bases: TGTGCCAGCAGCTTGGGACACGCGAACGCCGGGGAGCTGTTTTTT. Translating it yields CASSLGHANAGELFF.

V is TRBV5-1 and J is TRBJ1-2, with TRBD1 matching over 10 bases. The CDR3 has 15 amino acids. Losses at the gene ends were 3 bases for V and 0 bases for J; bases not matched to a gene: 2. Germline CDR1 is SGHRS and CDR2 is YFSETQ. CDR3 amino acids: CASSYGQGANYGYTF. In DNA form, the CDR3 reads TGCGCCAGCAGCTACGGACAGGGGGCTAACTATGGCTACACCTTC.

The table lists this clone with a count of one. The gene calls are TRBV5-4 and TRBJ2-3; 7 bases agree with TRBD2. The CDR3 has 14 residues. Germline V gene sequence: CDR1 SGHNT, CDR2 YYREEE (reference sequence). V shed 3 bases and J 5 bases; nucleotides not matched to a gene: 6. CDR3 bases: TGTGCCAGCAGCTGGGGGGGACTACAAGATACGCAGTATTTT. Translating it yields CASSWGGLQDTQYF.

The chain employs TRBV3-1 (or the pseudogene TRBV3-2) and TRBJ2-7; TRBD1 aligns across 8 bases. The CDR3 has 18 amino acids. The ends lost 0 bases at V and 2 bases at J; junction bases unmatched: 12. Germline V gene data show CDR1 as LGHDT and CDR2 as YNNKEL (reference sequence). CDR3 nucleotide sequence: TGTGCCAGCAGCCAAGATACCCCCTGGGACAGGTTCCCCTACGAGCAGTACTTC. Translating gives CASSQDTPWDRFPYEQYF.

The chain is built from TRBV5-5 and TRBJ2-3; 11 positions match TRBD1. Germline-derived CDR1 and CDR2 are SGHKS and YYEKEE (reference sequence). The V and J ends lost 2 bases and 1 base, in that order; junction bases with no gene match: 6. This CDR3 has 17 amino acids. CDR3 DNA: TGTGCCAGCAGCTTCTCCCTGGGACAGGGGGGCACAGATACGCAGTATTTT. Protein product: CASSFSLGQGGTDTQYF. The whole variable domain, remainder taken from reference TRBV5-5 and TRBJ2-3, is DAGVTQSPTHLIKTRGQQVTLRCSPISGHKSVSWYQQVLGQGPQFIFQYYEKEERGRGNFPDRFSARQFPNYSSELNVNALLLGDSALYLCASSFSLGQGGTDTQYFGPGTRLTVL.

The chain has TRBV2 and TRBJ2-4, with D possibly being TRBD1 (6 bases). Germline loops: CDR1 SNHLY, CDR2 FYNNEI. V lost 6 bases and J lost 6, with 24 bases in between. The CDR3 extends over 17 amino acids. The chain's CDR3 is CASREFEGFGQINIQYF. Here the CDR3 DNA reads TGTGCCAGCAGGGAGTTTGAGGGGTTTGGACAGATAAACATTCAGTACTTC.

This chain joins TRBV2 and TRBJ1-2; TRBD1 might be the D (6 bases). Germline CDR1 and CDR2: SNHLY and FYNNEI. This CDR3 contains 12 residues. V was trimmed by 6 bases and J by 8 bases, leaving 13 bases between them. The DNA for the CDR3 is TGTGCCAGCAGGGACAGCAAGGAGGGCTACACCTTC. It encodes CASRDSKEGYTF.

The V call is TRBV13, the J call TRBJ2-1, with 11 nucleotides matching TRBD2. J lost 0 bases, V lost 5 bases, and 15 bases had no gene match. The length of the CDR3 is 20 residues. The germline CDR1 and CDR2 sequences are PRHDT and FYEKMQ (reference sequence). CDR3 sequence: CASSLRPLTSGGDSYNEQFF. The CDR3 nucleotides are TGTGCCAGCAGCCTCCGCCCCCTCACTAGCGGGGGCGACTCCTACAATGAGCAGTTCTTC.

The J gene is TRBJ2-2, the V gene TRBV13; the match to TRBD2 covers 14 bases. With V trimmed by 5 bases and J by 0 bases, 14 bases remained unmatched. The germline gives CDR1 PRHDT, CDR2 FYEKMQ (reference sequence). The CDR3 totals 21 residues. The CDR3 coding sequence is TGTGCCAGCAGCCTTACCTCTACCGGGACTAGCGGGGGCCCGAACACCGGGGAGCTGTTTTTT. Protein product: CASSLTSTGTSGGPNTGELFF.

The V and J genes are TRBV5-1 and TRBJ2-6; TRBD1 might be the D (6 bases). This CDR3 has 18 amino acids. Germline CDR1 SGHRS, CDR2 YFSETQ. V dropped 5 bases and J dropped 3 bases, with 21 bases sitting between them. The CDR3 spells CASRPPAGAQFGANVLTF. Written as DNA, the CDR3 is TGCGCCAGCAGACCGCCTGCAGGGGCCCAGTTTGGGGCCAACGTCCTGACTTTC.

The V gene is TRBV18, the J gene TRBJ2-1; 14 bases line up with TRBD2. Germline CDR1 is KGHSH and CDR2 is LQKENI. The CDR3 runs 18 residues. V lost 5 bases, J lost 1 base, and 7 bases stayed unmatched. The CDR3 sequence is CASSSGTSGGQSYNEQFF. The CDR3 DNA reads as TGTGCCAGCTCAAGTGGGACTAGCGGGGGTCAATCCTACAATGAGCAGTTCTTC.

The chain couples TRBV7-9 to TRBJ1-1; no firm D call. V lost 1 base, J lost 7 bases, and 10 bases lay in between. CDR1 is SEHNR, CDR2 FQNEAQ, per germline (reference sequence). This CDR3 is 13 amino acids long. CDR3 sequence reads: CASSLVMADEAFF. In nucleotides, the CDR3 is TGTGCCAGCAGCTTAGTAATGGCAGATGAAGCTTTCTTT.

This chain connects TRBV2 to TRBJ2-1; D ambiguous. V lost 6 bases and J lost 10, with 13 bases in between. The CDR3 extends over 12 amino acids. Germline V gene data show CDR1 as SNHLY and CDR2 as FYNNEI. CDR3 coding DNA: TGTGCCAGCAGACTCGGCCCCGGGGAGCAGTTCTTC. It codes for CASRLGPGEQFF.

CDR3 in amino acids: CASSPGLAGAADEQYF. In DNA, the CDR3 is TGTGCCAGCAGTCCCGGACTAGCGGGGGCTGCTGACGAGCAGTACTTC. This rearrangement joins TRBV13 to TRBJ2-7; 13 positions match TRBD2. CDR1 and CDR2 from the germline V gene are PRHDT and FYEKMQ (reference sequence). This CDR3 contains 16 residues. Trimming at V came to 6 bases and at J to 5 bases, leaving 10 bases not matched to a gene.

The rearrangement joins TRBV11-2 to TRBJ2-7; maybe TRBD2 (5 bases). V was trimmed by 2 bases and J by 2 bases, leaving 13 bases between them. The CDR3 contains 15 residues. Germline V gene sequence: CDR1 SGHAT, CDR2 FQNNGV. This CDR3 is CASSLLRDGTYEQYF. CDR3 nucleotide sequence: TGTGCCAGCAGCTTATTGCGTGACGGGACCTACGAGCAGTACTTC. Looking up the rest from reference TRBV11-2 and TRBJ2-7 gives the full variable domain: EAGVAQSPRYKIIEKRQSVAFWCNPISGHATLYWYQQILGQGPKLLIQFQNNGVVDDSQLPKDRFSAERLKGVDSTLKIQPAKLEDSAVYLCASSLLRDGTYEQYFGPGTRLTVT.

This clone was seen once. The chain uses TRBV9 and TRBJ2-3, with 13 nucleotides matching TRBD2. There are 16 residues in the CDR3. The junction had 10 bases not matched to a gene; V was cut back by 4 bases and J by 8 bases. Looked up from germline, CDR1 is SGDLS and CDR2 is YYNGEE. The CDR3 bases are TGTGCCAGCAGCTCACAGACTAGCGGGGGGATTAGTACGCAGTATTTT. This codes for CASSSQTSGGISTQYF. The full variable domain, with the rest looked up from reference TRBV9 and TRBJ2-3, is DSGVTQTPKHLITATGQRVTLRCSPRSGDLSVYWYQQSLDQGLQFLIQYYNGEERAKGNILERFSAQQFPDLHSELNLSSLELGDSALYFCASSSQTSGGISTQYFGPGTRLTVL.

V and J are TRBV5-1 and TRBJ2-7; D possibly corresponds to TRBD1 (6 bases). Between the trimmed V and J ends, which lost 0 bases and 1 base, there was a span of 8 bases. Germline CDR1 and CDR2: SGHRS and YFSETQ. The CDR3 sequence is 14 residues long. The CDR3: CASSLDRESYEQYF. CDR3 nucleotides: TGCGCCAGCAGCTTGGACAGGGAATCCTACGAGCAGTACTTC.

This rearrangement joins TRBV9 to TRBJ2-2, with D unresolved. Deletions cut 4 bases from V and 2 bases from J, with 3 bases between. CDR1 is SGDLS and CDR2 is YYNGEE in the germline V gene. CDR3 size: 12 residues. CDR3 coding DNA: TGTGCCAGCAGCCTAAACACCGGGGAGCTGTTTTTT. It translates to CASSLNTGELFF.